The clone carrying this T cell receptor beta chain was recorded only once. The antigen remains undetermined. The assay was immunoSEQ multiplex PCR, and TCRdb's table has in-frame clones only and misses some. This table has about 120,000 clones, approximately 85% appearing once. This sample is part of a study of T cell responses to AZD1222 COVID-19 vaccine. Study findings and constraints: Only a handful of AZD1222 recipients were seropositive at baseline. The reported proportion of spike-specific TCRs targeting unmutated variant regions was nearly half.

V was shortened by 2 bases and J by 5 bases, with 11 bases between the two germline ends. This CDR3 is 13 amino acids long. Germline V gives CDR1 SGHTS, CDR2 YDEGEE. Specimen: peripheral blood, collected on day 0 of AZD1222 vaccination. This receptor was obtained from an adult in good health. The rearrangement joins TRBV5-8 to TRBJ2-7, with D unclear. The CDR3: CASSFNTWDEQYF. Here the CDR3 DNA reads TGTGCCAGCAGCTTTAACACCTGGGACGAGCAGTACTTC. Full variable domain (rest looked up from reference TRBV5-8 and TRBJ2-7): EAGVTQSPTHLIKTRGQQATLRCSPISGHTSVYWYQQALGLGLQFLLWYDEGEERNRGNFPPRFSGRQFPNYSSELNVNALELEDSALYLCASSFNTWDEQYFGPGTRLTVT.